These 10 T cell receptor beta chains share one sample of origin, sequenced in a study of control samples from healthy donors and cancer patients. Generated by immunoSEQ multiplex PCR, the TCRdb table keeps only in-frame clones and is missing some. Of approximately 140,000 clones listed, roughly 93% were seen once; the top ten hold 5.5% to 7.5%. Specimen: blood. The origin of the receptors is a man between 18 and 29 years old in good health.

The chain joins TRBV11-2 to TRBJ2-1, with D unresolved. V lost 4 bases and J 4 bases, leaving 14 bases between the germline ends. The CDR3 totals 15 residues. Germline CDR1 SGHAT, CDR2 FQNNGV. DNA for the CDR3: TGTGCCAGCAGCTCCCCCCGGACGGTATACAATGAGCAGTTCTTC. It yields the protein CASSSPRTVYNEQFF. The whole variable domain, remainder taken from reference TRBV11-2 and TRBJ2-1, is EAGVAQSPRYKIIEKRQSVAFWCNPISGHATLYWYQQILGQGPKLLIQFQNNGVVDDSQLPKDRFSAERLKGVDSTLKIQPAKLEDSAVYLCASSSPRTVYNEQFFGPGTRLTVL.

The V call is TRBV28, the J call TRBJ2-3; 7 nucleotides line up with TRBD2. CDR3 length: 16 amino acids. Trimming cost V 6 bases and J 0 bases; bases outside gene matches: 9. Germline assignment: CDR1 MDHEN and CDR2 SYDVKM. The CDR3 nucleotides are TGTGCCAGCAGGAAGCTAGCGGCCTCCAGCACAGATACGCAGTATTTT. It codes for CASRKLAASSTDTQYF.

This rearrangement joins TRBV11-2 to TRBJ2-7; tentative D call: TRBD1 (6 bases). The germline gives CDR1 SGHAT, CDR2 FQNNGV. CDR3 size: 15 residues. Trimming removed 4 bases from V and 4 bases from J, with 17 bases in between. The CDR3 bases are TGTGCCAGCAGCTCGACAGGTGCGCTTTCGTACGAGCAGTACTTC. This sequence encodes CASSSTGALSYEQYF.

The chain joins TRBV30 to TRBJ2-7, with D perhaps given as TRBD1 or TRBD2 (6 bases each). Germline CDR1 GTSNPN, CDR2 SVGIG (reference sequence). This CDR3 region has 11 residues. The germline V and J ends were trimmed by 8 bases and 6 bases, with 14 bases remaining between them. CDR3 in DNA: TGTGCCGGCGTGAGGGGGGCCGAGCAGTACTTC. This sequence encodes CAGVRGAEQYF.

The CDR3 sequence: CASSQALSGELFF. The DNA of the CDR3 is TGTGCCAGCAGCCAAGCCCTGTCCGGGGAGCTGTTTTTT. The rearrangement joins TRBV4-2 to TRBJ2-2; D is undetermined. This CDR3 is built from 13 residues. Germline loops: CDR1 LGHNA, CDR2 YNFKEQ. V was shortened by 1 base and J by 6 bases, with 6 bases between the two germline ends.

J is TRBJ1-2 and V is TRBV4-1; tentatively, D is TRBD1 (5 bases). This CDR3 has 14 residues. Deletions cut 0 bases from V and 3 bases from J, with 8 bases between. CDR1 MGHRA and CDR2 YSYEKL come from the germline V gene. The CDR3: CASSQDWGDYGYTF. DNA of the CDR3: TGCGCCAGCAGCCAAGATTGGGGGGACTATGGCTACACCTTC.

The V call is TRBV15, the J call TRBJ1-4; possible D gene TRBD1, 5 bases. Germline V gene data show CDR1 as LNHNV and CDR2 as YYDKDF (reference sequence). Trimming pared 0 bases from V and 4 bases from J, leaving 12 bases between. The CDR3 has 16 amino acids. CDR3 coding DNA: TGTGCCACCAGCAGAGAAAGACAGACGTATAATGAAAAACTGTTTTTT. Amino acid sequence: CATSRERQTYNEKLFF.

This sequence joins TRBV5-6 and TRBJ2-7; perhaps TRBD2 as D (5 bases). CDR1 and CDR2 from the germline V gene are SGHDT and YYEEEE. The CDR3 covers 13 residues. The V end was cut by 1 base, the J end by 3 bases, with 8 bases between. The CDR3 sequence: CASSLLASYEQYF. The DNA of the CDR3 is TGTGCCAGCAGCTTGTTAGCGAGCTACGAGCAGTACTTC.

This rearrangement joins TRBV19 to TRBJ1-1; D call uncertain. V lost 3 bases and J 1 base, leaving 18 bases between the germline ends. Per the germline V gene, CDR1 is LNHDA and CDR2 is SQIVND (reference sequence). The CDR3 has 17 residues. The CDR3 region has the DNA TGTGCCAGTAGTATTCGGACTCCTCTGCCCGGGAACACTGAAGCTTTCTTT. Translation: CASSIRTPLPGNTEAFF.

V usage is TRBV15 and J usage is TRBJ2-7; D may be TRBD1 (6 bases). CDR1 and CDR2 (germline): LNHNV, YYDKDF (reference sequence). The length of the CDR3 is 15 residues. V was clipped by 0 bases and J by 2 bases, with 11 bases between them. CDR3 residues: CATSRDRGITYEQYF. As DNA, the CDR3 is TGTGCCACCAGCAGAGACAGGGGCATTACCTACGAGCAGTACTTC.